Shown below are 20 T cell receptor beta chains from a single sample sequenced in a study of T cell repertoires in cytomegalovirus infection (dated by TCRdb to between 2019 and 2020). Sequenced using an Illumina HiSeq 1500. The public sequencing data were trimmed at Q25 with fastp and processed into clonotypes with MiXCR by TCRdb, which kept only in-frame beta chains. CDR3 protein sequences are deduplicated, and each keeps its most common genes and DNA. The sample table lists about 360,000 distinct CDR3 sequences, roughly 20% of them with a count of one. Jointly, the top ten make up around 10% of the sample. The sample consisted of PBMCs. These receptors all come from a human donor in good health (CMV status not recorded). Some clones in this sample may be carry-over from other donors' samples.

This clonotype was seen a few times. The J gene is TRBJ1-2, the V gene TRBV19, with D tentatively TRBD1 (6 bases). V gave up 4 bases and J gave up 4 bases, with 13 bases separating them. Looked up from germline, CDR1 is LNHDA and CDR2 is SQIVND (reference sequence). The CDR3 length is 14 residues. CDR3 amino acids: CASSNPRDTYGYTF. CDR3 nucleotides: TGTGCCAGTAGTAACCCACGGGACACCTATGGCTACACCTTC.

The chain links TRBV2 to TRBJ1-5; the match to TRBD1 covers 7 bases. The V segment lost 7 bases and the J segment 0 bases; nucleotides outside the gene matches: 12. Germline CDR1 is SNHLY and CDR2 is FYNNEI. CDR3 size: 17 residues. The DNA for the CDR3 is TGTGCCAGCACAGGACAGGCGGAATGGTATAGCAATCAGCCCCAGCATTTT. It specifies CASTGQAEWYSNQPQHF.

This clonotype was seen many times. CDR3 in DNA: TGTGCCAGCAGCTCTTCGCTCCTCCGGGCCAACGTCCTGACTTTC. The encoded protein is CASSSSLLRANVLTF. This chain connects TRBV7-9 to TRBJ2-6; no clear D. V was shortened by 4 bases and J by 5 bases, with 12 bases between the two germline ends. This CDR3 comprises 15 residues. Germline V gene lookup returns CDR1 SEHNR and CDR2 FQNEAQ (reference sequence).

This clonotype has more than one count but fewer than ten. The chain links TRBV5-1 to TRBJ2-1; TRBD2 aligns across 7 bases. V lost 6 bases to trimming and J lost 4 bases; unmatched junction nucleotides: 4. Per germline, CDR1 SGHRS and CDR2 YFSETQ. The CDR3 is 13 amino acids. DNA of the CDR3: TGCGCCAGCAATGCGGGGGTATACAATGAGCAGTTCTTC. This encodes CASNAGVYNEQFF. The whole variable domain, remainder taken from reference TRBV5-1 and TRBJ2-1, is KAGVTQTPRYLIKTRGQQVTLSCSPISGHRSVSWYQQTPGQGLQFLFEYFSETQRNKGNFPGRFSGRQFSNSRSEMNVSTLELGDSALYLCASNAGVYNEQFFGPGTRLTVL.

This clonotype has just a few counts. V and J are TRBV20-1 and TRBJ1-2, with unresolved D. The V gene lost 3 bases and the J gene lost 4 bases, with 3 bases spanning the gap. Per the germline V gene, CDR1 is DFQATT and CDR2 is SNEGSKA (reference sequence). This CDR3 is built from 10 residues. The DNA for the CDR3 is TGCAGTGCTAGCACCTATGGCTACACCTTC. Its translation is CSASTYGYTF.

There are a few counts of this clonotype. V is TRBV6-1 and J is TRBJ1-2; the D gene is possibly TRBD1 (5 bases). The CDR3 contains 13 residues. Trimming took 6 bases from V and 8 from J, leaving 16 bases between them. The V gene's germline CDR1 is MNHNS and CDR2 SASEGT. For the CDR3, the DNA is TGTGCCAGCAGATATCCAGGGTCTGAAGGCTACACCTTC. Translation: CASRYPGSEGYTF.

CDR3 nucleotide sequence: TGTGCCAGCAGCTTAGGGGTGGTGGACACGGGTGAAAAACTGTTTTTT. The encoded protein is CASSLGVVDTGEKLFF. The chain links TRBV7-9 to TRBJ1-4; D is possibly TRBD1 (5 bases). The germline V gene encodes CDR1 SEHNR and CDR2 FQNEAQ (reference sequence). Trimming removed 1 base from V and 7 bases from J, with 16 bases in between. The CDR3 length is 16 residues.

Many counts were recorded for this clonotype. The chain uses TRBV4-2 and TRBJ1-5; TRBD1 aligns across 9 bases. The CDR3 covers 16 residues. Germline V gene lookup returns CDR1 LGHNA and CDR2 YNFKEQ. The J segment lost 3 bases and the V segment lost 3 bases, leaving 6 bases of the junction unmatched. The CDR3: CASSHDWDRDNQPQHF. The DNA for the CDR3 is TGTGCCAGCAGCCATGATTGGGACAGGGACAATCAGCCCCAGCATTTT.

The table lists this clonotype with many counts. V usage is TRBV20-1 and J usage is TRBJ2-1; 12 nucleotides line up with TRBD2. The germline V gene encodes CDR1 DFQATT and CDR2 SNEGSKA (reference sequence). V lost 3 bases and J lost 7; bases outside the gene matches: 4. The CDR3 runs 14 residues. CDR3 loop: CSASRTSGVNEQFF. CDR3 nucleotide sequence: TGCAGTGCTAGTCGGACTAGCGGGGTTAATGAGCAGTTCTTC.

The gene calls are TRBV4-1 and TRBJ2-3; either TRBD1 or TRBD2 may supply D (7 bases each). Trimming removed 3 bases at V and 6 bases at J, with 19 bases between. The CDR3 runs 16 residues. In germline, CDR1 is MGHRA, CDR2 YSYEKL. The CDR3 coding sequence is TGCGCCAGCAGCCAGGACGACAGGGAGGGGCGGGATACGCAGTATTTT. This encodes CASSQDDREGRDTQYF.

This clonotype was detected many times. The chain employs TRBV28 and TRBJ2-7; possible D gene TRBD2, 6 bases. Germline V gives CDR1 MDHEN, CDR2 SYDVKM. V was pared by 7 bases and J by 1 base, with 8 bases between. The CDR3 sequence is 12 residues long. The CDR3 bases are TGTGCCAGCACGGGGGATTCCTACGAGCAGTACTTC. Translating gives CASTGDSYEQYF.

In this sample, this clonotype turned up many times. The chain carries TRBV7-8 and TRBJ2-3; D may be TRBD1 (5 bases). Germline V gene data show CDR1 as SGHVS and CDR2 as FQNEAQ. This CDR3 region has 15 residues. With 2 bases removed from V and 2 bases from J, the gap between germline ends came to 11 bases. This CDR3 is CASSLKGLSTDTQYF. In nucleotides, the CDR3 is TGTGCCAGCAGCTTAAAGGGGTTGTCCACAGATACGCAGTATTTT.

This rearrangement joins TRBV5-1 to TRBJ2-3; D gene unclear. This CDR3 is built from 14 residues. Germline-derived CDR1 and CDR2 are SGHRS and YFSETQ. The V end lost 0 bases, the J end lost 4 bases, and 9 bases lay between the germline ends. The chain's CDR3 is CASSLGSSSDTQYF. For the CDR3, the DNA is TGCGCCAGCAGCTTGGGTTCCTCTTCAGATACGCAGTATTTT.

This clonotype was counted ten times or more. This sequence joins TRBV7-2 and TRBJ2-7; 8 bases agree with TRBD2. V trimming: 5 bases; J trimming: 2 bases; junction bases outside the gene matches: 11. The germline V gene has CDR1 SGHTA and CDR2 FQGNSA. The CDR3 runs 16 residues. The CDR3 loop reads CASSQTRASGPYEQYF. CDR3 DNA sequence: TGTGCCAGCAGCCAAACTAGGGCTAGCGGGCCCTACGAGCAGTACTTC.

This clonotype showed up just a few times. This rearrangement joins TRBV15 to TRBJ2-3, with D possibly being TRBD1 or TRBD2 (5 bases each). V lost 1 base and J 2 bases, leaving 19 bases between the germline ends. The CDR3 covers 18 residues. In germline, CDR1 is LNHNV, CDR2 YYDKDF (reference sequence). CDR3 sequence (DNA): TGTGCCACCAGCAGAGGGGGGACCGGGACCCCCTTCACAGATACGCAGTATTTT. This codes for CATSRGGTGTPFTDTQYF.

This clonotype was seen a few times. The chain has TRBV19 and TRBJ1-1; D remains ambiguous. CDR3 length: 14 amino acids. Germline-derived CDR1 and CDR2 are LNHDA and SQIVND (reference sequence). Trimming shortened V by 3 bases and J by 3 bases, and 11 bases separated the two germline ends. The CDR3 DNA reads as TGTGCCAGTAGTATGGCGCGGGGATACACTGAAGCTTTCTTT. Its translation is CASSMARGYTEAFF.

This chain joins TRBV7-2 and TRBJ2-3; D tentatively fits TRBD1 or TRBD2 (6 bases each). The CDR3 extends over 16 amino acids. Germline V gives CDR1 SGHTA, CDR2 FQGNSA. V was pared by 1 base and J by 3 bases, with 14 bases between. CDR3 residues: CASSLGRGVMTDTQYF. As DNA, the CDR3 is TGTGCCAGCAGCTTAGGAAGGGGGGTAATGACAGATACGCAGTATTTT.

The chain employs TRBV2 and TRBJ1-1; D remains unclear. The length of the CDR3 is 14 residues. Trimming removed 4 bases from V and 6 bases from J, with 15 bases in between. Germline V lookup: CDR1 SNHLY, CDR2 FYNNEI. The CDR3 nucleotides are TGTGCCAGCAGTGGAAGCCAGAGAGGGTCTGAAGCTTTCTTT. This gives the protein CASSGSQRGSEAFF.

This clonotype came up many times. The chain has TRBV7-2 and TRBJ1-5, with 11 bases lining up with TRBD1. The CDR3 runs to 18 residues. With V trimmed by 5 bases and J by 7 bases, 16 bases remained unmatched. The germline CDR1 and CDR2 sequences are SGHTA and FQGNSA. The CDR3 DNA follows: TGTGCCAGCAGCACGCGAAAAAGGGACAGGGGGGATTTGCAGCCCCAGCATTTT. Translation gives CASSTRKRDRGDLQPQHF. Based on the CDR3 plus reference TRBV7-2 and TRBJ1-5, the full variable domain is GAGVSQSPSNKVTEKGKDVELRCDPISGHTALYWYRQSLGQGLEFLIYFQGNSAPDKSGLPSDRFSAERTGGSVSTLTIQRTQQEDSAVYLCASSTRKRDRGDLQPQHFGDGTRLSIL.

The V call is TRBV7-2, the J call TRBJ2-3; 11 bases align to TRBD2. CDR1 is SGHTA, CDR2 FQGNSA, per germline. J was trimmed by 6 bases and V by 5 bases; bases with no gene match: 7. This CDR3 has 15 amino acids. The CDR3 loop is CASSKVGLAVDTQYF. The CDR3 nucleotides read TGTGCCAGCAGCAAGGTGGGACTAGCGGTGGATACGCAGTATTTT.